This TCR beta chain was identified in a study of CD8+CD57+ T cells in acquired aplastic anemia. Study details: CD4+ and CD8+ cells, once sorted, gave DNA averaging about 3 ug.

Patients chosen for sequencing had CD8+CD57+ cells that had expanded, as shown by flow cytometry. Patients had received no therapy at the time of blood sampling. Trimming took 3 bases from V and 7 from J, leaving 19 bases between them. Germline values: CDR1 SEHNR, CDR2 FQNEAQ (reference sequence). This CDR3 has 15 residues. Genomic DNA acted as the template from which TCR beta VDJ combination and CDR3 sequence profiling were carried out. TCRdb reprocessed the reads with MiXCR, giving one entry per CDR3 protein. The table has 100,000 to 150,000 distinct CDR3 sequences, approximately 61% seen once; the top ten hold about 29%.

This sequence originates from a human donor with aplastic anemia. This rearrangement joins TRBV7-9 to TRBJ2-7, with a possible D match to TRBD2 (5 bases). The sequenced material came from sorted CD4+, CD8+, or CD8+CD57+ T cells (not recorded which) from PBMCs. Here the CDR3 reads CASSFPDHPRGEQYF. The CDR3 DNA sequence: TGTGCCAGCAGCTTCCCGGACCACCCCAGAGGGGAGCAGTACTTC.